This TCR beta chain appears in the sequencing data of a study of blood T cell repertoires in COVID-19. Per the original data handling: Cell counts per sample came from amplifying reference gene primers. Profiled with immunoSEQ multiplex PCR; TCRdb holds only in-frame clones, not every one. V, J and clone size are taken as reported in that table, and D and trimming were inferred from the DNA itself. The repertoire has 150,000 or so clones, 75% to 85% of them found once; the top ten carry around 5%. The germline gives CDR1 LNHNV, CDR2 YYDKDF (reference sequence). Trimming pared 2 bases from V and 11 bases from J, leaving 12 bases between. The CDR3 contains 12 residues. This clone was picked up a small number of times.

The material sequenced was peripheral blood. The chain combines TRBV15 with TRBJ1-1; a weak D match, TRBD1 (5 bases). The source of this sequence is a woman aged 70-85 years with COVID-19, enrolled during active disease. The CDR3, as DNA: TGTGCCACCAGCAGAAGGGAGGGGTTGGCTTTCTTT. Translation: CATSRREGLAFF.